This passage covers 31 T cell receptor beta chains from one sample sequenced in a study of blood T cell repertoires in COVID-19 (TCRdb year 2020). The library came from the immunoSEQ multiplex PCR assay. This is the immuneACCESS table as TCRdb keeps it, with only in-frame sequences that have V and J called. A part of the clones is gone; compared with another copy, unresolved V genes explain less than half, and the rest is unexplained. This sample has some 200,000 clones in its table, and under 95% of those were observed once. The top ten clones comprise around 1.2% of the sample. Sequencing was done on a sample of peripheral blood. The receptor set was obtained from a man aged 25 to 40 with acute or convalescent COVID-19.

J is TRBJ1-4 and V is TRBV29-1, with D hard to call. Germline-derived CDR1 and CDR2 are SQVTM and ANQGSEA. This CDR3 comprises 13 residues. The V gene lost 1 base and the J gene lost 5 bases, with 8 bases spanning the gap. CDR3 protein: CSVEGTGNEKLFF. CDR3 bases: TGCAGCGTTGAAGGGACGGGAAATGAAAAACTGTTTTTT.

CDR3 coding DNA: TGTGCAAGTCGCCCAAGGACAGCTGGAAACACCATATATTTT. Translating it yields CASRPRTAGNTIYF. The rearrangement links TRBV12-2 to TRBJ1-3; TRBD1, the table's D call, was not compared with the DNA. TRBV12-2 is reported as a pseudogene. This CDR3 is built from 14 residues.

The V gene is TRBV6-2 or TRBV6-3, the J gene TRBJ1-5; D remains ambiguous. CDR3 size: 15 residues. Trimming left V 2 bases short and J 5 bases short, with 13 bases between. The germline V gene encodes CDR1 MNHEY and CDR2 SVGEGT. The CDR3 here is CASSYLRVGDQPQHF. CDR3 bases: TGTGCCAGCAGTTACCTGAGGGTGGGCGATCAGCCCCAGCATTTT.

The chain uses TRBV3-1 (or the pseudogene TRBV3-2) and TRBJ1-1; the D is unclear. CDR1 is LGHDT, CDR2 YNNKEL, per germline (reference sequence). Trimming removed 3 bases at V and 10 bases at J, with 12 bases between. This CDR3 spans 12 amino acids. Written as DNA, the CDR3 is TGTGCCAGCAGCCATGGAGAAGGGAGAGCTTTCTTT. Translation: CASSHGEGRAFF.

The chain is built from TRBV7-2 and TRBJ2-3; TRBD1 matches at 8 bases. From germline, CDR1 is SGHTA and CDR2 FQGNSA. After removal of 4 bases from V and 3 bases from J, the junction contained 6 bases not matched to a gene. The CDR3 runs 15 residues. CDR3 sequence reads: CASSYGQGRTDTQYF. CDR3 bases: TGTGCCAGCAGCTACGGACAGGGTAGGACAGATACGCAGTATTTT. The whole variable domain, filled in from reference TRBV7-2 and TRBJ2-3, reads GAGVSQSPSNKVTEKGKDVELRCDPISGHTALYWYRQSLGQGLEFLIYFQGNSAPDKSGLPSDRFSAERTGGSVSTLTIQRTQQEDSAVYLCASSYGQGRTDTQYFGPGTRLTVL.

The rearrangement uses TRBV5-4 and TRBJ2-3; TRBD2 is a possible D gene (6 bases). The V gene lost 3 bases and the J gene lost 2 bases, with 16 bases spanning the gap. The CDR3 length is 16 residues. Per the germline V gene, CDR1 is SGHNT and CDR2 is YYREEE (reference sequence). This chain's CDR3 is CASSSKRATITDTQYF. In DNA, the CDR3 is TGTGCCAGCAGCTCAAAGCGGGCCACGATCACAGATACGCAGTATTTT.

This chain uses TRBV7-8 with TRBJ2-5, with 10 positions matching TRBD2. The V segment lost 6 bases and the J segment 3 bases; nucleotides outside the gene matches: 4. Germline CDR1 SGHVS, CDR2 FQNEAQ. The CDR3 consists of 14 residues. DNA for the CDR3: TGTGCCAGCAGTCTAGCGGGGGCCGAAGAGACCCAGTACTTC. This encodes CASSLAGAEETQYF. Based on the CDR3 plus reference TRBV7-8 and TRBJ2-5, the full variable domain is GAGVSQSPRYKVAKRGQDVALRCDPISGHVSLFWYQQALGQGPEFLTYFQNEAQLDKSGLPSDRFFAERPEGSVSTLKIQRTQQEDSAVYLCASSLAGAEETQYFGPGTRLLVL.

This clone was observed a few times. The chain uses TRBV5-1 and TRBJ2-2; D call uncertain. The CDR3 loop spans 13 amino acids. The ends were cut back, 0 bases at V and 7 bases at J, with 7 bases in the middle. Germline-derived CDR1 and CDR2 are SGHRS and YFSETQ. CDR3 nucleotide sequence: TGCGCCAGCAGCTTGGAACAAAACGGGGAGCTGTTTTTT. Translated, it gives CASSLEQNGELFF.

This sequence joins TRBV5-1 and TRBJ1-6; D is ambiguous. The V end was cut by 0 bases, the J end by 9 bases, with 13 bases between. Per the germline V gene, CDR1 is SGHRS and CDR2 is YFSETQ. This CDR3 region has 15 residues. CDR3 in amino acids: CASSLGADGGSPLHF. CDR3 nucleotides: TGCGCCAGCAGCTTGGGGGCTGATGGTGGTTCACCCCTCCACTTT.

V is TRBV5-5 and J is TRBJ2-5; 7 positions agree with TRBD1. There are 14 residues in the CDR3. The ends lost 3 bases at V and 1 base at J; junction bases unmatched: 3. Germline-derived CDR1 and CDR2 are SGHKS and YYEKEE (reference sequence). The CDR3 bases are TGTGCCAGCAGCTGGACAGGTCCCCAAGAGACCCAGTACTTC. Amino acid sequence: CASSWTGPQETQYF.

The rearrangement joins TRBV25-1 to TRBJ2-3; D ambiguous. CDR1 is MGHDK, CDR2 SYGVNS, per germline. The CDR3 is made up of 13 amino acids. The V end was cut by 5 bases, the J end by 2 bases, with 8 bases between. The CDR3 DNA follows: TGTGCCAGCAGTCTCGCAGTCACAGATACGCAGTATTTT. Translated, it gives CASSLAVTDTQYF.

This clone has just one count. This sequence joins TRBV30 and TRBJ2-1, with D possibly being TRBD1 (5 bases). CDR3 length: 12 residues. The germline gives CDR1 GTSNPN, CDR2 SVGIG (reference sequence). Trimming cost V 8 bases and J 7 bases, with 15 bases left between them. As DNA, the CDR3 is TGTGCCAGCGAACCCAGGGATAATGAGCAGTTCTTC. Its translation is CASEPRDNEQFF.

The CDR3 DNA is TGTGCCAGCAGCCCCCCGATTAGCAGTGAAGCTTTCTTT. Translated, it gives CASSPPISSEAFF. This chain uses TRBV6-5 with TRBJ1-1, with D unclear. V lost 6 bases and J lost 7, with 15 bases in between. CDR1 is MNHEY and CDR2 is SVGAGI in the germline V gene. This CDR3 has 13 amino acids.

This chain connects TRBV18 to TRBJ2-1; possibly TRBD1 for D (7 bases). V dropped 3 bases and J dropped 8 bases, with 23 bases sitting between them. The germline V gene has CDR1 KGHSH and CDR2 LQKENI. The CDR3 covers 17 residues. As DNA, the CDR3 is TGTGCCAGCTCACCCTCCAGGGGGGTCCCCTTTGGGGATGAGCAGTTCTTC. This translates into CASSPSRGVPFGDEQFF.

The genes are TRBV30 and TRBJ1-5; 7 nucleotides line up with TRBD1. There are 15 residues in the CDR3. Trimming took 6 bases from V and 0 from J; bases not matched to a gene: 8. The germline CDR1 and CDR2 sequences are GTSNPN and SVGIG (reference sequence). The CDR3 loop reads CACTQGSHSNQPQHF. For the CDR3, the DNA is TGTGCCTGTACACAGGGGTCTCATAGCAATCAGCCCCAGCATTTT.

V is TRBV29-1 and J is TRBJ1-2; a weak D match, TRBD1 (5 bases). The germline CDR1 and CDR2 sequences are SQVTM and ANQGSEA. The CDR3 loop spans 13 amino acids. CDR3 amino acids: CGAVERSNYGYTF. The CDR3 nucleotides read TGCGGGGCGGTAGAGCGATCTAACTATGGCTACACCTTC.

The chain uses TRBV6-1 and TRBJ2-2, with D possibly TRBD1 on 5 matching bases. CDR3 size: 15 residues. Germline assignment: CDR1 MNHNS and CDR2 SASEGT. Between the trimmed V and J ends, which lost 3 bases and 5 bases, there was a span of 13 bases. CDR3 residues: CASSDLGHGTGELFF. As DNA, the CDR3 is TGTGCCAGCAGTGATCTAGGACACGGAACCGGGGAGCTGTTTTTT.

V gene TRBV11-2 combines with J gene TRBJ1-5, with 7 positions matching TRBD1. With 5 bases clipped from V and 0 bases from J, the junction kept 4 bases outside the gene matches. The CDR3 extends over 15 amino acids. Germline V gene sequence: CDR1 SGHAT, CDR2 FQNNGV. The CDR3 DNA reads as TGTGCCAGCAGCCGGGACAGCAATAGCAATCAGCCCCAGCATTTT. Its protein product is CASSRDSNSNQPQHF.

The V and J genes are TRBV4-1 and TRBJ2-7, with 9 bases lining up with TRBD1. Germline CDR1 MGHRA, CDR2 YSYEKL. The CDR3 loop spans 14 amino acids. Trimming at V came to 2 bases and at J to 6 bases, leaving 5 bases not matched to a gene. CDR3 DNA: TGCGCCAGCAGCCAACCGGGACAGGGAGGCGAGCAGTACTTC. Translated, it gives CASSQPGQGGEQYF.

The chain uses TRBV3-1 (or the pseudogene TRBV3-2) and TRBJ1-3; TRBD1 matches 7 bases. The CDR3 has 14 residues. The J segment lost 6 bases and the V segment lost 4 bases, leaving 6 bases of the junction unmatched. From germline, CDR1 is LGHDT and CDR2 YNNKEL (reference sequence). This chain's CDR3 is CASSRWDSENTIYF. The CDR3 nucleotides are TGTGCCAGCAGCCGGTGGGACAGCGAAAACACCATATATTTT.

The rearrangement uses TRBV28 and TRBJ1-1; TRBD1 might be the D (5 bases). CDR1 MDHEN and CDR2 SYDVKM come from the germline V gene. Trimming stripped 10 bases from V and 1 base from J, with 7 bases between. This CDR3 spans 11 amino acids. The chain's CDR3 is CATTGNTEAFF. In DNA form, the CDR3 reads TGTGCCACCACAGGGAACACTGAAGCTTTCTTT.

This chain uses TRBV5-1 with TRBJ1-2; TRBD1 might be the D (5 bases). V was trimmed by 3 bases and J by 4 bases, leaving 10 bases between them. Per germline, CDR1 SGHRS and CDR2 YFSETQ. There are 13 residues in the CDR3. The CDR3 protein is CASSSQGGYGYTF. CDR3 sequence (DNA): TGCGCCAGCAGCTCCCAGGGTGGCTATGGCTACACCTTC.

This rearrangement joins TRBV5-5 to TRBJ2-7; TRBD1 is a possible D gene (6 bases). The germline CDR1 and CDR2 sequences are SGHKS and YYEKEE (reference sequence). This CDR3 region has 14 residues. Trimming removed 2 bases at V and 3 bases at J, with 12 bases between. The CDR3 spells CASSFRGYIYEQYF. The CDR3 nucleotides are TGTGCCAGCAGCTTCAGGGGATATATCTACGAGCAGTACTTC.

V usage is TRBV6-5 and J usage is TRBJ2-7, with D possibly TRBD1 on 5 matching bases. This CDR3 region has 14 residues. V was clipped by 5 bases and J by 0 bases, with 11 bases between them. From germline, CDR1 is MNHEY and CDR2 SVGAGI. CDR3 amino acids: CASSPDRSSYEQYF. The CDR3 coding sequence is TGTGCCAGCAGTCCCGACAGAAGCTCCTACGAGCAGTACTTC.

The J gene is TRBJ2-2, the V gene TRBV5-1; TRBD1 matches 11 bases. This CDR3 has 16 residues. Germline CDR1 SGHRS, CDR2 YFSETQ. Trimming at V came to 4 bases and at J to 4 bases, leaving 6 bases not matched to a gene. The CDR3 protein is CASSRTGTGGTGELFF. The CDR3 nucleotides are TGCGCCAGCAGCCGTACCGGGACAGGGGGCACCGGGGAGCTGTTTTTT.

The V and J genes are TRBV9 and TRBJ1-2; no definite D call. The CDR3 is 11 residues long. V gave up 6 bases and J gave up 0 bases, with 3 bases separating them. Germline CDR1 reads SGDLS; CDR2 reads YYNGEE. The CDR3 sequence is CASTSNYGYTF. CDR3 in DNA: TGTGCCAGCACCTCTAACTATGGCTACACCTTC.

The V call is TRBV6-6, the J call TRBJ2-1, with TRBD1 matching over 7 bases. The V gene end was trimmed by 5 bases and the J gene end by 0 bases; junction bases not matched to a gene: 4. The length of the CDR3 is 15 residues. Germline CDR1 reads MNHNY; CDR2 reads SVGAGI (reference sequence). Here the CDR3 DNA reads TGTGCCAGCAGTCCCCAGGGGGTCTCCTACAATGAGCAGTTCTTC. This encodes CASSPQGVSYNEQFF.

DNA of the CDR3: TGTGCCAGCTGTGGGATCAACGCAGGGAAAGGTTCACCCCTCCACTTT. This codes for CASCGINAGKGSPLHF. The chain uses TRBV28 and TRBJ1-6, with D possibly TRBD1 on 5 matching bases. CDR3 length: 16 residues. The V gene lost 8 bases and the J gene lost 9 bases, with 23 bases spanning the gap. The germline V gene has CDR1 MDHEN and CDR2 SYDVKM.

The CDR3 DNA is TGCGCCAGCAGCCCCGGGGGGGGGAACACCGGGGAGCTGTTTTTT. Its translation: CASSPGGGNTGELFF. The rearrangement links TRBV10-1 to TRBJ2-2; 8 positions match TRBD2. Trimming took 6 bases from V and 1 from J; bases not matched to a gene: 4. Germline V gene data show CDR1 as WNHNN and CDR2 as SYGVQD (reference sequence). The CDR3 loop spans 15 amino acids.

This clone showed up just a few times. V gene TRBV5-6 combines with J gene TRBJ2-1, with D maybe TRBD1 (6 bases). The CDR3 sequence is 13 residues long. Trimming cost V 0 bases and J 7 bases, with 8 bases left between them. Germline CDR1 SGHDT, CDR2 YYEEEE. The CDR3, as DNA: TGTGCCAGCAGCTTGGACAGGGTGAATGAGCAGTTCTTC. Translation: CASSLDRVNEQFF.

This chain connects TRBV24-1 to TRBJ1-2; 9 nucleotides match TRBD1. The germline V gene encodes CDR1 KGHDR and CDR2 SFDVKD. This CDR3 region has 15 residues. The ends lost 3 bases at V and 7 bases at J; junction bases unmatched: 8. Written as DNA, the CDR3 is TGTGCCACCAGTGATCGGACAGGGGAGCTGTCTGGCTACACCTTC. Its protein is CATSDRTGELSGYTF.